This TCR beta chain was sequenced during a study of vaccination effects on CD4 cells after COVID-19. Findings of the study overall: Cross-reactivity toward common cold coronaviruses was confined to only 1 of 255 vaccine-induced clones in healthy vaccinees.

To note about this clone: Antigen unknown.

Germline CDR1 is MNHNS and CDR2 is SASEGT. V was pared by 1 base and J by 6 bases, with 0 bases of the junction left unmatched. The CDR3 is 14 amino acids. Produced via immunoSEQ multiplex PCR; TCRdb's table is partial and in-frame only. The data hold over 50,000 clones, with about four fifths observed a single time. ViraFEST used viral peptide pools to expand antigen-specific CD4+ T cells before sequencing. Following 10 days of culture, CD4+ T cells were isolated. Vaccine recipients had no previous SARS-CoV-2 infection; their nucleocapsid antibodies were negative. The clonotype comes from a human donor who received a COVID-19 vaccine. J is TRBJ2-4 and V is TRBV6-1; 10 bases match TRBD2. The sample consisted of CD4+ T cells from PBMCs cultured with HCoV-229E spike peptides, taken before COVID-19 vaccination. Written as DNA, the CDR3 is TGTGCCAGCAGTGAAGGGACTAGCGGAAACATTCAGTACTTC. Translation gives CASSEGTSGNIQYF.